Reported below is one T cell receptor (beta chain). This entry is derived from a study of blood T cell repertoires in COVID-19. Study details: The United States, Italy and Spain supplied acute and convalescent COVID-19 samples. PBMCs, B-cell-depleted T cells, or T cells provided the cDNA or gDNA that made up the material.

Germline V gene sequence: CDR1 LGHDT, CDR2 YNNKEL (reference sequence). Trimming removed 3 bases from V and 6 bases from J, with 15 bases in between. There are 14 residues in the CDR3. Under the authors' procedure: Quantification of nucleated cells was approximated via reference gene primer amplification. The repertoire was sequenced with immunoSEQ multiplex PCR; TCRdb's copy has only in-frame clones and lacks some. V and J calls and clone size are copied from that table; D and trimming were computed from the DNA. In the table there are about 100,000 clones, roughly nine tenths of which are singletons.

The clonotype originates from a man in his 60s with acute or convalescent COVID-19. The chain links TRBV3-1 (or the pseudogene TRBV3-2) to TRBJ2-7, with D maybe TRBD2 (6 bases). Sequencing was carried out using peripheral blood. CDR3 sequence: CASSQVAGSIEQYF. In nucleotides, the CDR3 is TGTGCCAGCAGCCAGGTGGCGGGGAGCATCGAGCAGTACTTC.